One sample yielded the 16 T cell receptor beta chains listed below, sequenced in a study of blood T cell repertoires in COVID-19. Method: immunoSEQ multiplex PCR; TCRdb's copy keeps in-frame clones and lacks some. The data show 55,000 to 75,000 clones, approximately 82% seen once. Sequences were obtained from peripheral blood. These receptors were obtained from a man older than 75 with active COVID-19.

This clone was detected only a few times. The CDR3 region is CASSPTRTGELFF. CDR3 in DNA: TGTGCCAGCAGCCCGACTAGGACCGGGGAGCTGTTTTTT. The V call is TRBV9, the J call TRBJ2-2; D perhaps matches TRBD2 (6 bases). The CDR3 runs 13 residues. CDR1 is SGDLS and CDR2 is YYNGEE in the germline V gene. Trimming shortened V by 4 bases and J by 5 bases, and 9 bases separated the two germline ends.

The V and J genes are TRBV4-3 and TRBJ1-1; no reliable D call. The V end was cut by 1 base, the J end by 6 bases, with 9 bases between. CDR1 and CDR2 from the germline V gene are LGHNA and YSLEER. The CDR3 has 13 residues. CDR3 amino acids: CASSQGGQPEAFF. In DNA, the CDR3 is TGCGCCAGCAGCCAAGGAGGGCAGCCTGAAGCTTTCTTT.

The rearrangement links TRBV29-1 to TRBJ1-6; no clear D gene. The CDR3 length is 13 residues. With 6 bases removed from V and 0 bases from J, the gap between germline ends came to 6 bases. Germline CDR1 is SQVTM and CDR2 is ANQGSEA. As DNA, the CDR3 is TGCAGCGTGAGACTCTCCTATAATTCACCCCTCCACTTT. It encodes CSVRLSYNSPLHF.

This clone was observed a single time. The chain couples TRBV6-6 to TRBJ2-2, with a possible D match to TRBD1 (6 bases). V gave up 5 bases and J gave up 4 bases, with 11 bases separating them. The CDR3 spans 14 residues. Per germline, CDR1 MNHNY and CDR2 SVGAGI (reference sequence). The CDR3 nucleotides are TGTGCCAGCAGTAAGGGGACATCCACCGGGGAGCTGTTTTTT. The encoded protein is CASSKGTSTGELFF.

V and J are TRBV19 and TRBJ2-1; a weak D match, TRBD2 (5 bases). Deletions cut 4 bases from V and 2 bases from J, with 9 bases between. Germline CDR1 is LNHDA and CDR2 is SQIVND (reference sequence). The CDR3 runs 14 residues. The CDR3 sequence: CASSRTPAYNEQFF. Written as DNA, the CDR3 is TGTGCCAGTAGTAGGACTCCGGCCTACAATGAGCAGTTCTTC.

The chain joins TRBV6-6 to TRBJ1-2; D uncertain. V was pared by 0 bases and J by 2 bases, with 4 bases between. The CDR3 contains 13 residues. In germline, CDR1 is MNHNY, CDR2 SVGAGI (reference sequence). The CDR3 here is CASSYSQNYGYTF. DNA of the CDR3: TGTGCCAGCAGTTACTCCCAGAACTATGGCTACACCTTC.

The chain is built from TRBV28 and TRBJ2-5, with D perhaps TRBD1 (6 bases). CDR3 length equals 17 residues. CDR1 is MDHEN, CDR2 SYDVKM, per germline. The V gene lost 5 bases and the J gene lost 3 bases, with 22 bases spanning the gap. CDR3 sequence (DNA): TGTGCCAGCAGTCCCCCTCGGACAGCCCAAACTGAAGAGACCCAGTACTTC. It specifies CASSPPRTAQTEETQYF.

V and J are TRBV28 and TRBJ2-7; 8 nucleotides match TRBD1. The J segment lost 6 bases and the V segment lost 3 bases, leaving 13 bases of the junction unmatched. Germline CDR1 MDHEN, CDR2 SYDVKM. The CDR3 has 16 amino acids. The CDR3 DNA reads TGTGCCAGCAGTTTTGGGGTAACTCTACAGGGGGGCGAGCAGTACTTC. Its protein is CASSFGVTLQGGEQYF.

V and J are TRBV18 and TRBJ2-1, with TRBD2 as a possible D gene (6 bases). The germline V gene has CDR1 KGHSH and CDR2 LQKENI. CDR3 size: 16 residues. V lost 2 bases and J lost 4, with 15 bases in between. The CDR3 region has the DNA TGTGCCAGCTCACCAATGAAGGGACTTGATTACAATGAGCAGTTCTTC. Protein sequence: CASSPMKGLDYNEQFF. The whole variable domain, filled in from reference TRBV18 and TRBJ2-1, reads NAGVMQNPRHLVRRRGQEARLRCSPMKGHSHVYWYRQLPEEGLKFMVYLQKENIIDESGMPKERFSAEFPKEGPSILRIQQVVRGDSAAYFCASSPMKGLDYNEQFFGPGTRLTVL.

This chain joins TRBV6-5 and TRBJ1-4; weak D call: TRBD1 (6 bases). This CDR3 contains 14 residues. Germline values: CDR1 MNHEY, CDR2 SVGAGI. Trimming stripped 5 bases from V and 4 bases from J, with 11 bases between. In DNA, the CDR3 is TGTGCCAGCAGTCTTGGACAGTTTAATGAAAAACTGTTTTTT. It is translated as CASSLGQFNEKLFF.

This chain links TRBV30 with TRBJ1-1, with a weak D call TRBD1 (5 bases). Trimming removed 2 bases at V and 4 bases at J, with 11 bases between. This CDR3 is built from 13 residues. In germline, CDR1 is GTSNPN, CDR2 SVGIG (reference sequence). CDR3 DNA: TGTGCCTGGAGTACCTTCGGGGGCACTGAAGCTTTCTTT. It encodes CAWSTFGGTEAFF.

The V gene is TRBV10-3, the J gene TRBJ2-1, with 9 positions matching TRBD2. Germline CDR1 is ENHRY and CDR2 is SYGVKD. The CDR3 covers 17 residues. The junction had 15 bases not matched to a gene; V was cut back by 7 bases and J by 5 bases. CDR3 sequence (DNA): TGTGCCATCACATCGACCCAAGGGCTAGCGGGACACAATGAGCAGTTCTTC. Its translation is CAITSTQGLAGHNEQFF.

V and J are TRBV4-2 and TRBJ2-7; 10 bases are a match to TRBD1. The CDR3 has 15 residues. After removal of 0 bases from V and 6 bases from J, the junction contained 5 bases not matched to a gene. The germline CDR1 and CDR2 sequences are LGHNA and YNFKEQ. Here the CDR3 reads CASSQESGQGREQYF. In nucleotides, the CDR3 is TGTGCCAGCAGCCAAGAATCGGGACAGGGGCGCGAGCAGTACTTC.

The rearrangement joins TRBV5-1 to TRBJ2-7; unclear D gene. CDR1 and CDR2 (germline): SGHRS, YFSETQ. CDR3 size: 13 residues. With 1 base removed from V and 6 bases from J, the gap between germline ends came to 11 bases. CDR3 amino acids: CASSLNVATEQYF. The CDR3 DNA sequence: TGCGCCAGCAGCTTGAATGTAGCTACCGAGCAGTACTTC.

As DNA, the CDR3 is TGTGCCAGCAGCGATTGGACAGGGGGTCGGACTGAAGCTTTCTTT. Its protein is CASSDWTGGRTEAFF. The V call is TRBV9, the J call TRBJ1-1; 10 bases agree with TRBD1. Germline V gives CDR1 SGDLS, CDR2 YYNGEE. This CDR3 contains 15 residues. The ends lost 3 bases at V and 5 bases at J; junction bases unmatched: 7.

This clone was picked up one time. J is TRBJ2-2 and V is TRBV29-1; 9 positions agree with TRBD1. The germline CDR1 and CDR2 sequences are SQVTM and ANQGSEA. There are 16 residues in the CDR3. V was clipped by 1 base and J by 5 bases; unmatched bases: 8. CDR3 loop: CSVEGKGQGRTGELFF. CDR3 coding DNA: TGCAGCGTTGAAGGGAAAGGACAGGGGAGGACCGGGGAGCTGTTTTTT.